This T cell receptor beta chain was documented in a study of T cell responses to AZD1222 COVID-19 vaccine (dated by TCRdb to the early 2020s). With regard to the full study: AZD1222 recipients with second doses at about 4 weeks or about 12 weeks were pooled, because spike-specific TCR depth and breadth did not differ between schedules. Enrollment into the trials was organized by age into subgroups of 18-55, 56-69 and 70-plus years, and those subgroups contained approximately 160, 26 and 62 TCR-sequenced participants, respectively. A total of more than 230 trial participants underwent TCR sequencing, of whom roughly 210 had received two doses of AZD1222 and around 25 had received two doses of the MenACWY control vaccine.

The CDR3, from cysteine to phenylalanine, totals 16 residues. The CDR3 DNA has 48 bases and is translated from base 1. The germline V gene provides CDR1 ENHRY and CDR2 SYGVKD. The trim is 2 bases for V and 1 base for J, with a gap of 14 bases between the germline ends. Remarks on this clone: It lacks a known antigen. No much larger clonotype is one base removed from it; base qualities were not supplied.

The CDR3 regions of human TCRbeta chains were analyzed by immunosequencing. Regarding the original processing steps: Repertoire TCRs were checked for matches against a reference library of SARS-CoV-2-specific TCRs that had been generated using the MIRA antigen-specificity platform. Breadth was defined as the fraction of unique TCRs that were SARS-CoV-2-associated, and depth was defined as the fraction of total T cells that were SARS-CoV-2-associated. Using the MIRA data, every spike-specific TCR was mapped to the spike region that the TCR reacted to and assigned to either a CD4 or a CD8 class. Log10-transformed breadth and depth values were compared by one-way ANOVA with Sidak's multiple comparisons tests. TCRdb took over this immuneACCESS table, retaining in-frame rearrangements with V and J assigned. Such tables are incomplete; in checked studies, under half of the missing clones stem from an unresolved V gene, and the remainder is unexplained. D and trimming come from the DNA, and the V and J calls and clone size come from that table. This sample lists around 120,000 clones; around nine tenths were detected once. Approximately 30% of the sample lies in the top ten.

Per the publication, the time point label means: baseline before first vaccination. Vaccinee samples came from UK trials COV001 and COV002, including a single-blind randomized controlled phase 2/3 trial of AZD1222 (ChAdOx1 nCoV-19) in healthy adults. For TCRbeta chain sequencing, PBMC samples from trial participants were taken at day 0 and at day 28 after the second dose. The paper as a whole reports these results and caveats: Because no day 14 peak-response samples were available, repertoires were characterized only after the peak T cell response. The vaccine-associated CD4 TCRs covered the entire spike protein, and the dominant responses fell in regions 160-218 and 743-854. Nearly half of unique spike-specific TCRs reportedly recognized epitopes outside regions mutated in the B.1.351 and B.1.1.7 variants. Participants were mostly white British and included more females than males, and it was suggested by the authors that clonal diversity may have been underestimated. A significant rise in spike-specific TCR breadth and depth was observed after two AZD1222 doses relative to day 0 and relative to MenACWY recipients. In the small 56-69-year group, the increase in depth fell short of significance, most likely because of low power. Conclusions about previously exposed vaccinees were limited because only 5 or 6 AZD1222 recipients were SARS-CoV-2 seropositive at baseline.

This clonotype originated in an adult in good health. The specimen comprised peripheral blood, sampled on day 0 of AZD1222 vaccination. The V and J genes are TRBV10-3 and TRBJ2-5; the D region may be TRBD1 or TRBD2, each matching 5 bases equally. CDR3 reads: CAISEPRGVGQETQYF. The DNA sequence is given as TGTGCCATCAGTGAGCCAAGAGGGGTGGGCCAAGAGACCCAGTACTTC.